These 5 T cell receptor beta chains were all obtained from the same sample, sequenced in a study of cytomegalovirus exposure and HLA in healthy donors. TCRdb's table, derived via immunoSEQ multiplex PCR, lists solely in-frame clones and lacks some. The table has about 200,000 clones, 81% seen once; the top ten hold about 1.2%. The sequencing sample was made of PBMCs. Receptors originate from a woman aged 30 to 39 in good health and CMV-seronegative.

The chain is built from TRBV7-6 and TRBJ2-7; 7 bases agree with TRBD2. Germline V CDR1 and CDR2: SGHVS, FNYEAQ. This CDR3 is built from 14 residues. J was trimmed by 6 bases and V by 4 bases; bases with no gene match: 9. The DNA of the CDR3 is TGTGCCAGCAGCTATGTCGGGTCTAGCGGCGAGCAGTACTTC. Residues: CASSYVGSSGEQYF.

V usage is TRBV29-1 and J usage is TRBJ1-4, with D unclear. CDR3 size: 15 residues. Trimming took 2 bases from V and 10 from J, leaving 20 bases between them. Germline V CDR1 and CDR2: SQVTM, ANQGSEA. The CDR3 here is CSVEWAPRSAGKLFF. The CDR3 bases are TGCAGCGTTGAATGGGCTCCAAGGTCGGCGGGAAAACTGTTTTTT. Drawing the rest from reference TRBV29-1 and TRBJ1-4, the complete variable domain is SAVISQKPSRDICQRGTSLTIQCQVDSQVTMMFWYRQQPGQSLTLIATANQGSEATYESGFVIDKFPISRPNLTFSTLTVSNMSPEDSSIYLCSVEWAPRSAGKLFFGSGTQLSVL.

This chain connects TRBV28 to TRBJ1-2; D ambiguous. Trimming took 6 bases from V and 3 from J, leaving 11 bases between them. This CDR3 contains 13 residues. Germline lookup yields CDR1 MDHEN and CDR2 SYDVKM. The CDR3 DNA reads TGTGCCAGCAGCCCCCCCGCGGACTATGGCTACACCTTC. It encodes CASSPPADYGYTF.

The chain couples TRBV6-5 to TRBJ1-3; D may be TRBD1 (5 bases). Trimming stripped 6 bases from V and 8 bases from J, with 17 bases between. This CDR3 region has 14 residues. The germline gives CDR1 MNHEY, CDR2 SVGAGI. CDR3 bases: TGTGCCAGCAGGGGGGGACTTTTGGGCTACACCATATATTTT. Its protein product is CASRGGLLGYTIYF.

The chain employs TRBV27 and TRBJ1-1; D perhaps matches TRBD1 (5 bases). This CDR3 region has 13 residues. The germline V and J ends were trimmed by 2 bases and 12 bases, with 16 bases remaining between them. Germline CDR1 MNHEY, CDR2 SMNVEV (reference sequence). In DNA form, the CDR3 reads TGTGCCAGCAGTTTAGGAACTCCGGGGGAGACTTTCTTT. It translates to CASSLGTPGETFF.